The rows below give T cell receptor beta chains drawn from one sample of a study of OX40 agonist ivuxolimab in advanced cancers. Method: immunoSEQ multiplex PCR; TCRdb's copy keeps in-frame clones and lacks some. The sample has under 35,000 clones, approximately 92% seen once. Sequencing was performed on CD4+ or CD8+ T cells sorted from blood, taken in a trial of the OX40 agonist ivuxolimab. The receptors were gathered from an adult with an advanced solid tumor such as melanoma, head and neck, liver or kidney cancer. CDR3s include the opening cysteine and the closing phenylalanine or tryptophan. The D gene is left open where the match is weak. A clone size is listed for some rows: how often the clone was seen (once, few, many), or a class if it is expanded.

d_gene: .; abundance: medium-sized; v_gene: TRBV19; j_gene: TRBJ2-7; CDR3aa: CASSMEDGTYEQYF; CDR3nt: TGTGCCAGTAGTATGGAGGACGGCACCTACGAGCAGTACTTC
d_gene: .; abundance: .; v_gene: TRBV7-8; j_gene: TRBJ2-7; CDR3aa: CASSFEPTYEQYF; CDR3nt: TGTGCCAGCAGCTTCGAACCAACCTACGAGCAGTACTTC
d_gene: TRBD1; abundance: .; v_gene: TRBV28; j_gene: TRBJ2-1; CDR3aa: CASSPQGARAYNEQFF; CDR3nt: TGTGCCAGCAGCCCACAGGGGGCGAGGGCTTACAATGAGCAGTTCTTC
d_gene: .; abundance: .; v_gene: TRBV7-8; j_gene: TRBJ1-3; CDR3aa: CASSLGEGASGNTIYF; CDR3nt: TGTGCCAGCAGCTTAGGAGAAGGGGCTTCTGGAAACACCATATATTTT
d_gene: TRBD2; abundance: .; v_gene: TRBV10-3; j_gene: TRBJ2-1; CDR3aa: CAIQGQGGLAGVTEQFF; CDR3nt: TGTGCCATCCAAGGACAGGGGGGACTAGCGGGAGTGACTGAGCAGTTCTTC
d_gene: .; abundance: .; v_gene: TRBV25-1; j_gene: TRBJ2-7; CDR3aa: CASSEGLGSSYEQYF; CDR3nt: TGTGCCAGCAGTGAAGGTCTCGGGAGCTCCTACGAGCAGTACTTC
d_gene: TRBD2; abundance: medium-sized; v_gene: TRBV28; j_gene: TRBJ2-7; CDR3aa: CASSFSSAGAYEQYF; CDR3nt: TGTGCCAGCAGTTTTAGCTCTGCGGGAGCCTACGAGCAGTACTTC
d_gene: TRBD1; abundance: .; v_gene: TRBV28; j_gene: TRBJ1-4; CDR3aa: CASSDGTGGSEKLFF; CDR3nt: TGTGCCAGCAGCGACGGGACAGGGGGGAGTGAAAAACTGTTTTTT
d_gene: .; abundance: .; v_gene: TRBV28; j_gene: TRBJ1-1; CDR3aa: CASSLQAGWITEAFF; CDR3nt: TGTGCCAGCAGTTTACAGGCGGGGTGGATCACTGAAGCTTTCTTT
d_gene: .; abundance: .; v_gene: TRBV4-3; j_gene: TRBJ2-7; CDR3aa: CASSQEAPGPYEQYF; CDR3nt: TGCGCCAGCAGCCAAGAGGCCCCAGGCCCTTACGAGCAGTACTTC
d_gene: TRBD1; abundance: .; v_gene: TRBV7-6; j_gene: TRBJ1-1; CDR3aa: CASSLGQGAEAFF; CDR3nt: TGTGCCAGCAGCTTAGGACAGGGGGCTGAAGCTTTCTTT
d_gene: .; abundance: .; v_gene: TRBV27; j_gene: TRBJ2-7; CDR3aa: CASSFGQSEQYF; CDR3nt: TGTGCCAGCAGTTTTGGACAGAGCGAGCAGTACTTC
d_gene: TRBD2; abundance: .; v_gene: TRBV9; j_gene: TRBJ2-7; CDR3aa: CASLAGTGNPYEQYF; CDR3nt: TGTGCCAGCTTAGCGGGAACAGGGAATCCCTACGAGCAGTACTTC
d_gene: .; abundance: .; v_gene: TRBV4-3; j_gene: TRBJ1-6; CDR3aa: CASSQVLRAPNSPLHF; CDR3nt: TGCGCCAGCAGCCAAGTTCTAAGGGCCCCGAATTCACCCCTCCACTTT
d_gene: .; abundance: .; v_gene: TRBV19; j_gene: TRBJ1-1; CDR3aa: CASTMNTEAFF; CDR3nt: TGTGCTTCTACCATGAACACTGAAGCTTTCTTT
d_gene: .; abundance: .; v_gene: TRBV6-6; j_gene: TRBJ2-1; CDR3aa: CASSYSDGNYNEQFF; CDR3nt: TGTGCCAGCAGTTACTCGGATGGGAACTACAATGAGCAGTTCTTC
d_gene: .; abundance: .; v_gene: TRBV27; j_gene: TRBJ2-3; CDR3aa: CASGDRGGQYF; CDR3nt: TGTGCCAGCGGGGACCGAGGGGGGCAGTATTTT
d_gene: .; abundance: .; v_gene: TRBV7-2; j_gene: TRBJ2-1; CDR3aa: CASRGDEQFF; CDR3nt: TGTGCCAGCAGGGGGGATGAGCAGTTCTTC
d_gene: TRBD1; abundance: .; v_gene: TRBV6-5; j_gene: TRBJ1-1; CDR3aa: CASRISQGIEAFF; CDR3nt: TGTGCCAGCAGGATCTCACAGGGGATTGAAGCTTTCTTT
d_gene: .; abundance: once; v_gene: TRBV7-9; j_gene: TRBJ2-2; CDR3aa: CASSLSEGGELFF; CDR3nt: TGTGCCAGCAGCTTATCCGAAGGCGGGGAGCTGTTTTTT
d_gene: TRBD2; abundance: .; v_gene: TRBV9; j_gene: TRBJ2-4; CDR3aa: CASSPSGTAKNIQYF; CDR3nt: TGTGCCAGCAGTCCAAGCGGGACGGCCAAAAACATTCAGTACTTC
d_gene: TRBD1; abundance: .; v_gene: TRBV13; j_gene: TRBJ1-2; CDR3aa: CASSRDRGNYGYTF; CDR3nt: TGTGCCAGCAGCCGGGACAGGGGGAACTATGGCTACACCTTC
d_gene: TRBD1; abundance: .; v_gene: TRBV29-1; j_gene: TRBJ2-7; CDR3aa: CSVETGGGYEQYF; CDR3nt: TGCAGCGTTGAGACAGGGGGCGGGTACGAGCAGTACTTC
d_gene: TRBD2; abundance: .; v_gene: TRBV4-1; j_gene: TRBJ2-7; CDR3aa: CASSLSQRGFSEQYF; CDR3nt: TGCGCCAGCAGCCTCAGTCAGCGGGGGTTTAGCGAGCAGTACTTC
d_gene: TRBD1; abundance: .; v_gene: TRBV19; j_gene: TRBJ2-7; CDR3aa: CASSIGQGAGEQYF; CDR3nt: TGTGCCAGTAGTATCGGACAGGGGGCGGGAGAGCAGTACTTC
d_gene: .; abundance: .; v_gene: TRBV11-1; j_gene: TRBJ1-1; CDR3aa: CASSLAWTSSTEAFF; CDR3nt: TGTGCCAGCAGCTTAGCCTGGACGTCCTCCACTGAAGCTTTCTTT
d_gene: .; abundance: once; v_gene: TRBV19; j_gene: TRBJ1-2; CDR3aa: CASTPGGSPYGYTF; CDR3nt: TGTGCCAGTACCCCCGGTGGTAGCCCCTATGGCTACACCTTC
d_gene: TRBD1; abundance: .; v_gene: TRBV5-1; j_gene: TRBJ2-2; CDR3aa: CASSFRQGNTGELFF; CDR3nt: TGCGCCAGCAGCTTCCGACAGGGAAACACCGGGGAGCTGTTTTTT
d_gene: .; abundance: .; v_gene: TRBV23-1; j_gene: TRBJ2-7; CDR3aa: CAGFSLGLRETAEQYF; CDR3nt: TGCGCCGGATTTTCGTTAGGTTTGAGAGAGACGGCCGAGCAGTACTTC
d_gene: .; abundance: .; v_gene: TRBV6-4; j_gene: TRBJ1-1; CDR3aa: CASSLTENTEAFF; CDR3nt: TGTGCCAGCAGTCTTACAGAGAACACTGAAGCTTTCTTT
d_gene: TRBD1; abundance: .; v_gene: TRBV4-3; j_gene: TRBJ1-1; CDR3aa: CASSQVDRGRTEAFF; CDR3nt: TGCGCCAGCAGCCAAGTCGACAGGGGGCGAACTGAAGCTTTCTTT